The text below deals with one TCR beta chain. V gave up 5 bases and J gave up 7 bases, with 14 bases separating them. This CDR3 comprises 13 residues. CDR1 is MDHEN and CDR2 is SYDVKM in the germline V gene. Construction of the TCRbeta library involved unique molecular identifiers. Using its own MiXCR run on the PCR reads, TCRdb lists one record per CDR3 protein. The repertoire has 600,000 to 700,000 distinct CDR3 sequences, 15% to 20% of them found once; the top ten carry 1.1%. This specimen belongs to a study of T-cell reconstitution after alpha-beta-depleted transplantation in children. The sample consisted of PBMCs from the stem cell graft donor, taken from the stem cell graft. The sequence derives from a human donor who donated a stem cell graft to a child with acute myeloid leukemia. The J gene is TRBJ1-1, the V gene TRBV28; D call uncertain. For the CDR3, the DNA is TGTGCCAGCAGTCTGGTCTGGGGAGTTGAAGCTTTCTTT. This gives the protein CASSLVWGVEAFF.